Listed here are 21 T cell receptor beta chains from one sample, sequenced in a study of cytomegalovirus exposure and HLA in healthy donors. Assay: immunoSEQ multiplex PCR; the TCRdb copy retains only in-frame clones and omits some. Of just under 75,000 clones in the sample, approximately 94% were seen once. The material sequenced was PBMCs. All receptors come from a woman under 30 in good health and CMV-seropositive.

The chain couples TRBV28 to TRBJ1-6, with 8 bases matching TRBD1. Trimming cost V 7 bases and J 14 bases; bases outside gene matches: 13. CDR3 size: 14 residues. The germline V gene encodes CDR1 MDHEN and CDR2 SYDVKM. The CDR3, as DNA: TGTGCCAGCACTAGCAAGTCCAGGGGGCGAACCCTCCACTTT. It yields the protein CASTSKSRGRTLHF. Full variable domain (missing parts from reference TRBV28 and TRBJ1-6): DVKVTQSSRYLVKRTGEKVFLECVQDMDHENMFWYRQDPGLGLRLIYFSYDVKMKEKGDIPEGYSVSREKKERFSLILESASTNQTSMYLCASTSKSRGRTLHFGNGTRLTVT.

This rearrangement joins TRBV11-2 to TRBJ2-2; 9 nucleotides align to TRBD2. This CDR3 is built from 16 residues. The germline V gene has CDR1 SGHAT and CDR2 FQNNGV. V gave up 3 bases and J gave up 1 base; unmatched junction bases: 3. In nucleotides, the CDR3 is TGTGCCAGCAGCTTTTCGACTAGCGGGAACACCGGGGAGCTGTTTTTT. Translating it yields CASSFSTSGNTGELFF. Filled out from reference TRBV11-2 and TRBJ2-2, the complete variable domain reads EAGVAQSPRYKIIEKRQSVAFWCNPISGHATLYWYQQILGQGPKLLIQFQNNGVVDDSQLPKDRFSAERLKGVDSTLKIQPAKLEDSAVYLCASSFSTSGNTGELFFGEGSRLTVL.

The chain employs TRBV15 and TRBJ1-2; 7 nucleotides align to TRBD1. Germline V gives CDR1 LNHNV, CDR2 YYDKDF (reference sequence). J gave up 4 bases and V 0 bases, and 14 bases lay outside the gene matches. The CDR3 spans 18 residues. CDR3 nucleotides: TGTGCCACCAGCAGAGAGTGGGAGACAGGGAGTTCGTCCTATGGCTACACCTTC. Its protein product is CATSREWETGSSSYGYTF.

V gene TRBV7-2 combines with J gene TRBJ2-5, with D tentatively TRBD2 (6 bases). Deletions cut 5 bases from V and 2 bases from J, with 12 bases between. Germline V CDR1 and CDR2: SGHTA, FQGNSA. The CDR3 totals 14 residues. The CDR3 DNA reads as TGTGCCAGCAGCAGCCAGGGACTTCAAGAGACCCAGTACTTC. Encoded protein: CASSSQGLQETQYF.

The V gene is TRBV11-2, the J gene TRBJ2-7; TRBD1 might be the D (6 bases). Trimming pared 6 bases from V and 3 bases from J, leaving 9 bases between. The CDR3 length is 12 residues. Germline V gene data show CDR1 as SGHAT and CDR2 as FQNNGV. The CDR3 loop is CASSQTGYEQYF. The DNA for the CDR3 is TGTGCCAGCAGTCAGACAGGCTACGAGCAGTACTTC. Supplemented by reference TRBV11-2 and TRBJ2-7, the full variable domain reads EAGVAQSPRYKIIEKRQSVAFWCNPISGHATLYWYQQILGQGPKLLIQFQNNGVVDDSQLPKDRFSAERLKGVDSTLKIQPAKLEDSAVYLCASSQTGYEQYFGPGTRLTVT.

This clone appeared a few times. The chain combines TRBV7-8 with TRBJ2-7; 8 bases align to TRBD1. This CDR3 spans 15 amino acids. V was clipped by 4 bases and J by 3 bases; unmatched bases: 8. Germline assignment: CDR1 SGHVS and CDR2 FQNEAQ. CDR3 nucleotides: TGTGCCAGCAGCTCCTTTAGGACAGGGAACTACGAGCAGTACTTC. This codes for CASSSFRTGNYEQYF.

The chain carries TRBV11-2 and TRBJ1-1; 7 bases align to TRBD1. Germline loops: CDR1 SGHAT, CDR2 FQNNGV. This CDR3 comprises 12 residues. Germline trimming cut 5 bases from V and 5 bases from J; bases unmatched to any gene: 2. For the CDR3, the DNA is TGTGCCAGCAGCCTCAGGGGGACTGAAGCTTTCTTT. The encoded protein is CASSLRGTEAFF.

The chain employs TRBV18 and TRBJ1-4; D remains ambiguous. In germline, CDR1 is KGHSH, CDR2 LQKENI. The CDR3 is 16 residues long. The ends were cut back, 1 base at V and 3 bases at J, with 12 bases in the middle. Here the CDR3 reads CASSPQSSRSNEKLFF. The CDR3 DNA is TGTGCCAGCTCACCACAATCTAGTCGATCTAATGAAAAACTGTTTTTT.

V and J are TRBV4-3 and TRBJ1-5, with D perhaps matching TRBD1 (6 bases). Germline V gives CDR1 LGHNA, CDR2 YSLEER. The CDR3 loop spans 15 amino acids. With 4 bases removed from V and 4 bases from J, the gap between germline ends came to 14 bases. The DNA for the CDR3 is TGCGCCAGCAGCCCCGACAGGACGGGGAATCAGCCCCAGCATTTT. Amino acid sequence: CASSPDRTGNQPQHF.

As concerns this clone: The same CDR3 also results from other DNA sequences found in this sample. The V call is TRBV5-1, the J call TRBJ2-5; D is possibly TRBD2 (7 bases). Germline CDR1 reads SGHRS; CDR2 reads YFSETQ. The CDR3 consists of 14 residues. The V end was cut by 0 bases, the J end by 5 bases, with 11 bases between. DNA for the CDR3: TGCGCCAGCAGCTTGGGGTCGGGGGGCGAGACCCAGTACTTC. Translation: CASSLGSGGETQYF.

CDR3 protein: CASSLVQYNSPLHF. The CDR3 DNA sequence: TGTGCCAGCAGCTTAGTTCAGTATAATTCACCCCTCCACTTT. The rearrangement links TRBV7-8 to TRBJ1-6, with unresolved D. The CDR3 runs 14 residues. Germline V gene lookup returns CDR1 SGHVS and CDR2 FQNEAQ. Trimming took off 1 base at V and 4 bases at J, with 5 bases between the two ends.

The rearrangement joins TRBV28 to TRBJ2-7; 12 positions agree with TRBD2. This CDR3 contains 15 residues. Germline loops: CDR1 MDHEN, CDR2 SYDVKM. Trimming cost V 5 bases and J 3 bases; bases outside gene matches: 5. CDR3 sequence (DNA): TGTGCCAGCAGTGACGCTAGCGGGGGGGGCTACGAGCAGTACTTC. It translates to CASSDASGGGYEQYF.

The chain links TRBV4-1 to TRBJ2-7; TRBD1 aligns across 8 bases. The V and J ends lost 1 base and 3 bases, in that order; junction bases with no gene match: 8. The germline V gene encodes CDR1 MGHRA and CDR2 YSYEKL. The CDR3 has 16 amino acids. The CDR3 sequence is CASSQVLLDRDYEQYF. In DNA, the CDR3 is TGCGCCAGCAGCCAAGTTTTGTTGGACAGGGACTACGAGCAGTACTTC.

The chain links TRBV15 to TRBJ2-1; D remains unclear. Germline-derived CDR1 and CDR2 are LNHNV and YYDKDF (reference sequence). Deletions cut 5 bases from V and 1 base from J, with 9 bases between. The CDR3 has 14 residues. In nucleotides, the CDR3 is TGTGCCACCAGCGGTGCGATTTCCTACAATGAGCAGTTCTTC. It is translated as CATSGAISYNEQFF.

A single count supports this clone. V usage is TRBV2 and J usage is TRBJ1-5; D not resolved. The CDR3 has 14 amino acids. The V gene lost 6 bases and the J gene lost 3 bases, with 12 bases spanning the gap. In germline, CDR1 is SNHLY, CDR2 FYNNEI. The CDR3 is CASREEQPNQPQHF. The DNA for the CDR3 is TGTGCCAGCAGGGAGGAGCAGCCCAATCAGCCCCAGCATTTT.

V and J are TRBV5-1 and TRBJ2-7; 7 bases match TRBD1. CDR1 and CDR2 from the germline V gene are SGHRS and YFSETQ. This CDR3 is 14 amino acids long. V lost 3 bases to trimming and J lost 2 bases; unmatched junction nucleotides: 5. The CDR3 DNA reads TGCGCCAGCAGCTGGGACAGTAAAACCTACGAGCAGTACTTC. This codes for CASSWDSKTYEQYF.

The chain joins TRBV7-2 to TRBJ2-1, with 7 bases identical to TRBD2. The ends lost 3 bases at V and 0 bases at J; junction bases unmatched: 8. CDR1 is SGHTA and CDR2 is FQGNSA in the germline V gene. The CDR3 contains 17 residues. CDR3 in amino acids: CASSLSSGVRSYNEQFF. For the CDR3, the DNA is TGTGCCAGCAGCTTGAGCAGCGGGGTACGCTCCTACAATGAGCAGTTCTTC.

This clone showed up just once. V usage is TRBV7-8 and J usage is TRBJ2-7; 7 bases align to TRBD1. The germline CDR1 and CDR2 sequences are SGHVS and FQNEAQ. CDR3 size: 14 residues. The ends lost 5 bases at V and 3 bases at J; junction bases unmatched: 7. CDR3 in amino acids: CASSPRTGLYEQYF. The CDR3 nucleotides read TGTGCCAGCAGCCCCAGGACAGGCCTCTACGAGCAGTACTTC.

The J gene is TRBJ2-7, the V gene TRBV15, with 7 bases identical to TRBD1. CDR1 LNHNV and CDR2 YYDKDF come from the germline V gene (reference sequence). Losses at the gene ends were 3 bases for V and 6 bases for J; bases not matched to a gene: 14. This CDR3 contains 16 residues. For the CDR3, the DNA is TGTGCCACCAGCAGGCGATCAGGCACAGGGGCGCGCGAGCAGTACTTC. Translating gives CATSRRSGTGAREQYF.

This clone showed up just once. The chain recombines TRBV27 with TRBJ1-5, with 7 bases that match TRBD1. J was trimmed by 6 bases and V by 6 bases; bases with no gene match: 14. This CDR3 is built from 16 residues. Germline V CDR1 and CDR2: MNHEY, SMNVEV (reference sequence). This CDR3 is CASRKIETGLIQPQHF. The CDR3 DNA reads TGTGCCAGCAGAAAAATAGAGACAGGGTTAATTCAGCCCCAGCATTTT.

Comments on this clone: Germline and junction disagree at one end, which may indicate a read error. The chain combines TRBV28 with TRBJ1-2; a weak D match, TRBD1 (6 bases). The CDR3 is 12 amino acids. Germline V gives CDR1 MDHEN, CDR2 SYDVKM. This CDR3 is CASSPRGYGVAF. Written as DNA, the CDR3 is TGTGCCAGCAGTCCCAGGGGATACGGGGTTGCTTTC.